The present TCR beta chain was sequenced within a study of blood T cell repertoires in COVID-19. In the study overall: COVID-19 samples from acute and convalescent phases originated in the United States, Italy and Spain. PBMCs, B-cell-depleted T cells, or T cells were the source of the cDNA or gDNA that made up the material.

Original analysis: Estimation of nucleated cell counts relied on the amplification of reference gene primers. The assay was immunoSEQ multiplex PCR, and TCRdb's table has in-frame clones only and misses some. D and trimming come from the DNA, and the V and J calls and clone size come from that table. The table lists about 250,000 clones, about 83% of them singletons. Germline CDR1 is SNHLY and CDR2 is FYNNEI. This CDR3 has 15 residues. With V trimmed by 8 bases and J by 3 bases, 7 bases remained unmatched. The clonotype was recovered from a man aged 45-65 years with acute or convalescent COVID-19. Sequencing was performed on peripheral blood. The chain uses TRBV2 and TRBJ2-1; 10 nucleotides match TRBD2. CDR3 bases: TGTGCCAGCGGACCGGCTAGCGGGAGCTACAATGAGCAGTTCTTC. Its protein is CASGPASGSYNEQFF.